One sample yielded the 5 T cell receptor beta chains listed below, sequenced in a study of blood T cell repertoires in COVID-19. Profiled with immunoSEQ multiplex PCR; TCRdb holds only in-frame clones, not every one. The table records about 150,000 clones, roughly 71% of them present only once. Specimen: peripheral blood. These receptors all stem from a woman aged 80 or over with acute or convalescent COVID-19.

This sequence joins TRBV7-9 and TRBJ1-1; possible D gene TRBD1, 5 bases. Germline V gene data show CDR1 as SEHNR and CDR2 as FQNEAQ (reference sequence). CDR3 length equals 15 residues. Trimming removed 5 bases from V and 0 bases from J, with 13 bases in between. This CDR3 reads CASSPGGWVNTEAFF. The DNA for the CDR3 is TGTGCCAGCAGCCCCGGGGGGTGGGTGAACACTGAAGCTTTCTTT.

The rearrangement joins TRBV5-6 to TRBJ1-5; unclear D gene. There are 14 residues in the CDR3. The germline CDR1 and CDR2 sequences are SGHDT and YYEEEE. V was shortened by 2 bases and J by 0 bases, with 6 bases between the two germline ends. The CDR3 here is CASSFYYSNQPQHF. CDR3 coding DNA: TGTGCCAGCAGCTTCTATTATAGCAATCAGCCCCAGCATTTT.

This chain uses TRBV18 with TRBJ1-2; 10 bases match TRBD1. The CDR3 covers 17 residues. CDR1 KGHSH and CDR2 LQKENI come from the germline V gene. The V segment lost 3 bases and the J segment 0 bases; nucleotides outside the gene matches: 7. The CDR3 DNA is TGTGCCAGCTCACCGACCGGGACAGGGGCGACTAACTATGGCTACACCTTC. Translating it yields CASSPTGTGATNYGYTF.

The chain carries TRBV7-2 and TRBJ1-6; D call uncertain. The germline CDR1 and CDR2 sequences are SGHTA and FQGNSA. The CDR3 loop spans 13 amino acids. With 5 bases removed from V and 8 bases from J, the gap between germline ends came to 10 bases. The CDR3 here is CASSPRLDSPLHF. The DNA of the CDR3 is TGTGCCAGCAGCCCCAGACTCGATTCACCCCTCCACTTT.

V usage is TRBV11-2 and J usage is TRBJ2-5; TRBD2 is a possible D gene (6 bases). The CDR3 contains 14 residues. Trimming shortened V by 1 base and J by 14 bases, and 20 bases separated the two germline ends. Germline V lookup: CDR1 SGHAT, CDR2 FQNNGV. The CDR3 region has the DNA TGTGCCAGCAGCTTAGTTCTAGAAACCGGGAGCCCATACTTC. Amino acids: CASSLVLETGSPYF.